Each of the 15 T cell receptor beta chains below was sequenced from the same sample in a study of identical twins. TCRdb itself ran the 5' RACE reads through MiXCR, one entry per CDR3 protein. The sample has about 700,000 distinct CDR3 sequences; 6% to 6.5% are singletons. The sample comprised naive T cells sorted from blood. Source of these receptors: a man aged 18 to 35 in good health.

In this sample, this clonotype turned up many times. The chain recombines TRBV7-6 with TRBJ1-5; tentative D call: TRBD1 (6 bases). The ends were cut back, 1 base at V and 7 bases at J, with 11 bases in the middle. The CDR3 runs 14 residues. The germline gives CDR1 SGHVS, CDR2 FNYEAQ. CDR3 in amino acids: CASSLEGDRQPQHF. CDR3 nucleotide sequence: TGTGCCAGCAGCTTAGAAGGCGACAGGCAGCCCCAGCATTTT.

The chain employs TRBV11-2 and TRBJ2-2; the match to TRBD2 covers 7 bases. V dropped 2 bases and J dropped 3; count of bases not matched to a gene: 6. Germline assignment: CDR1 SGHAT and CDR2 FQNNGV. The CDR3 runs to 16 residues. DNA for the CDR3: TGTGCCAGCAGCTTATCGGGGACTACTGACACCGGGGAGCTGTTTTTT. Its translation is CASSLSGTTDTGELFF.

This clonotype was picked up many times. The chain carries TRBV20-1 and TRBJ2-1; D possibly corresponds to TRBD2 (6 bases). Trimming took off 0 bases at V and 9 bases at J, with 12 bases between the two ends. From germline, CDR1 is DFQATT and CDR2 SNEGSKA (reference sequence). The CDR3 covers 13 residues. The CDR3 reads CSARDAPRGEQFF. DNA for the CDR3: TGCAGTGCTAGAGATGCCCCGCGGGGTGAGCAGTTCTTC.

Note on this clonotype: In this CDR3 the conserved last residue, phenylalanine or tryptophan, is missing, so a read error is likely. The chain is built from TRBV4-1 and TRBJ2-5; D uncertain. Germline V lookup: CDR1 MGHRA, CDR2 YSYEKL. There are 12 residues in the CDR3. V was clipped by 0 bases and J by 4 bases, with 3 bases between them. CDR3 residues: CASSQERETQYC. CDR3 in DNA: TGCGCCAGCAGCCAAGAAAGAGAGACCCAGTACTGC.

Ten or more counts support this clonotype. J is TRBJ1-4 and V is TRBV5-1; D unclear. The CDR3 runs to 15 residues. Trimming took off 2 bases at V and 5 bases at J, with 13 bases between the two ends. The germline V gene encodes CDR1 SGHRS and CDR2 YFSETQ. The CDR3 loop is CASSLSPRENEKLFF. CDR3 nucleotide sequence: TGCGCCAGCAGCTTAAGTCCTCGAGAAAATGAAAAACTGTTTTTT.

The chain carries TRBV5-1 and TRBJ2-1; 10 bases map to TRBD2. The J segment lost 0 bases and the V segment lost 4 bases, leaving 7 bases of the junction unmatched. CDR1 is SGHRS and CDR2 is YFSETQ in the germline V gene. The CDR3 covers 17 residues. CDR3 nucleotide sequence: TGCGCCAGCAGCCTTCGGACTAGCGGAAACTCCTACAATGAGCAGTTCTTC. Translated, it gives CASSLRTSGNSYNEQFF.

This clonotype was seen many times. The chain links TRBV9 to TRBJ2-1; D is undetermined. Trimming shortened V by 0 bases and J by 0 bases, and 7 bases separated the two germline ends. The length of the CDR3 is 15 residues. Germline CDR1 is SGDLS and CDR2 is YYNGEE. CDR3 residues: CASSVDQSSYNEQFF. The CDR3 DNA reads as TGTGCCAGCAGCGTAGACCAGAGCTCCTACAATGAGCAGTTCTTC.

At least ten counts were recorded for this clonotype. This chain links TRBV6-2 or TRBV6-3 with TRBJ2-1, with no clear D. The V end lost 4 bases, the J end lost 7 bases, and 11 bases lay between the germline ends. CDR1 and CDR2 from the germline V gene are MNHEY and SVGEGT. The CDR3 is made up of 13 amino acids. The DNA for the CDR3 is TGTGCCAGCAGTTCTCCGAACGGGAATGAGCAGTTCTTC. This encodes CASSSPNGNEQFF.

CDR3: CASSKGQEKYGYTF. CDR3 coding DNA: TGCGCCAGCAGCAAGGGACAGGAAAAGTATGGCTACACCTTC. The chain recombines TRBV5-1 with TRBJ1-2, with 8 bases fitting TRBD1. The germline CDR1 and CDR2 sequences are SGHRS and YFSETQ. With 4 bases clipped from V and 5 bases from J, the junction kept 7 bases outside the gene matches. CDR3 length: 14 amino acids.

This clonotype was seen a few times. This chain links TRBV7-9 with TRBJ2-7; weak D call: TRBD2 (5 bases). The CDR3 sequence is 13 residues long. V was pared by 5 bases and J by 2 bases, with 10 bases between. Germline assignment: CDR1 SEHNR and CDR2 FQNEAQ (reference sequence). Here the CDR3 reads CASSPGVTYEQYV. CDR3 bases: TGTGCCAGCAGCCCCGGGGTAACCTACGAGCAGTACGTC.

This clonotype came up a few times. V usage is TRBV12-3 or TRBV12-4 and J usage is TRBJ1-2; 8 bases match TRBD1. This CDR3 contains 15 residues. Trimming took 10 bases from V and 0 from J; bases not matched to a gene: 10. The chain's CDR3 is CATRPRQGSNYGYTF. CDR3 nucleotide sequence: TGTGCCACGAGGCCGAGACAGGGGTCTAACTATGGCTACACCTTC.

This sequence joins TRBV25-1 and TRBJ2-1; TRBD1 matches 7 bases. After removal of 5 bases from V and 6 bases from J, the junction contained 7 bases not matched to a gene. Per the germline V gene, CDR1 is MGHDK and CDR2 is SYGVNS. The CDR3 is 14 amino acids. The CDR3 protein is CASSIRQGTNEQFF. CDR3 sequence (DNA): TGTGCCAGCAGTATAAGACAGGGCACCAATGAGCAGTTCTTC.

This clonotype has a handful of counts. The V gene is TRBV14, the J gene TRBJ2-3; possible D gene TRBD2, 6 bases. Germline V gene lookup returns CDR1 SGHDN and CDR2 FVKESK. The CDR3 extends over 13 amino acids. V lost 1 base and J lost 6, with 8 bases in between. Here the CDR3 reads CASSQAAGDTQYF. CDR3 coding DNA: TGTGCCAGCAGCCAAGCCGCGGGGGATACGCAGTATTTT. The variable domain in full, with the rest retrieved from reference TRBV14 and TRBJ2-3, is EAGVTQFPSHSVIEKGQTVTLRCDPISGHDNLYWYRRVMGKEIKFLLHFVKESKQDESGMPNNRFLAERTGGTYSTLKVQPAELEDSGVYFCASSQAAGDTQYFGPGTRLTVL.

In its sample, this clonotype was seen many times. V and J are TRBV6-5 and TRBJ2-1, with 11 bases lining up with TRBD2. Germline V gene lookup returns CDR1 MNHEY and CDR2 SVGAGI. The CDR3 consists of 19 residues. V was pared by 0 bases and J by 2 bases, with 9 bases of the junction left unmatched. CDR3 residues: CASSYSGLAGGRTYNEQFF. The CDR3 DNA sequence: TGTGCCAGCAGTTACTCGGGGCTAGCGGGAGGCAGGACCTACAATGAGCAGTTCTTC.

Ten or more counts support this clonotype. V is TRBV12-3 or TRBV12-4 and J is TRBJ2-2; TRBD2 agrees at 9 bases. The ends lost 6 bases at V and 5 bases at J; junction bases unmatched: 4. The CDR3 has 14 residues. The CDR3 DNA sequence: TGTGCCAGCAGAGGAGCGGGAGGTACCGGGGAGCTGTTTTTT. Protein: CASRGAGGTGELFF.